One and the same sample provided the 9 T cell receptor beta chains below, sequenced in a study of T cells after yellow fever vaccination (dated by TCRdb to about 2019). The library was prepared using 5' RACE. The instrument was an Illumina NovaSeq 6000. TCRdb handled the public reads itself, with Q25 trimming in fastp and clone calling in MiXCR, and kept productive beta chains. Entries that share a CDR3 protein sequence are merged under the most common genes and DNA. This sample gives under 15,000 distinct CDR3 sequences in total; 7.3% of them show up just once. More than 1.5% of the sample is taken by the ten largest. What this sample's treatment or condition label stands for: live attenuated yellow fever vaccine strain. The sequencing used PBMCs, either bulk or a sorted T-cell subset (CD4+, CD8+, memory, or dextramer-sorted; not recorded which), collected on the day of the yellow fever booster vaccination. The receptors were gathered from a man aged 18 to 30 who received the YFV17D yellow fever vaccine.

Many counts were recorded for this clonotype. The genes are TRBV4-3 and TRBJ2-3; D ambiguous. V was cut by 0 bases and J by 1 base, with 14 bases left in between. Germline V gene sequence: CDR1 LGHNA, CDR2 YSLEER. CDR3 length equals 17 residues. This CDR3 reads CASSQDGLSWGTDTQYF. DNA of the CDR3: TGCGCCAGCAGCCAAGACGGGCTTAGTTGGGGCACAGATACGCAGTATTTT.

This clonotype was counted ten times or more. This chain joins TRBV4-2 and TRBJ1-4, with D possibly TRBD1 on 5 matching bases. CDR1 and CDR2 from the germline V gene are LGHNA and YNFKEQ. V was trimmed by 4 bases and J by 2 bases, leaving 20 bases between them. The CDR3 is 18 amino acids. This CDR3 reads CASSPIRGRAPTNEKLFF. For the CDR3, the DNA is TGTGCCAGCAGCCCCATTCGTGGCAGGGCCCCGACTAATGAAAAACTGTTTTTT.

This clonotype came up many times. This chain uses TRBV7-2 with TRBJ1-2; D might be TRBD1 (5 bases). The ends were cut back, 1 base at V and 7 bases at J, with 10 bases in the middle. CDR1 SGHTA and CDR2 FQGNSA come from the germline V gene. This CDR3 has 13 amino acids. CDR3 sequence reads: CASSLDRSGGYTF. CDR3 coding DNA: TGTGCCAGCAGCTTAGACAGGAGCGGTGGCTACACCTTC. Based on the CDR3 plus reference TRBV7-2 and TRBJ1-2, the full variable domain is GAGVSQSPSNKVTEKGKDVELRCDPISGHTALYWYRQSLGQGLEFLIYFQGNSAPDKSGLPSDRFSAERTGGSVSTLTIQRTQQEDSAVYLCASSLDRSGGYTFGSGTRLTVV.

This clonotype showed up many times. The gene calls are TRBV5-1 and TRBJ2-1; D is ambiguous. Trimming stripped 4 bases from V and 7 bases from J, with 9 bases between. The CDR3 has 12 residues. Germline CDR1 and CDR2: SGHRS and YFSETQ. The CDR3 DNA sequence: TGCGCCAGCAGCCTACAGTGGAATGAGCAGTTCTTC. This encodes CASSLQWNEQFF.

Many counts were recorded for this clonotype. The chain's CDR3 is CASSPPGGSALHF. Written as DNA, the CDR3 is TGTGCCAGCTCACCACCGGGGGGGTCGGCCCTCCACTTT. The V call is TRBV18, the J call TRBJ1-6; D is perhaps TRBD1 (5 bases). CDR1 is KGHSH and CDR2 is LQKENI in the germline V gene. The CDR3 is 13 residues long. Deletions cut 0 bases from V and 14 bases from J, with 11 bases between.

This clonotype was counted ten times or more. J is TRBJ2-7 and V is TRBV16, with a tentative D call TRBD2 (6 bases). Trimming stripped 4 bases from V and 6 bases from J, with 19 bases between. The CDR3 consists of 15 residues. Germline assignment: CDR1 KGHSY and CDR2 FQNENV. The CDR3 nucleotides are TGTGCCAGCAGCCCACGAGGAGAGGGAGGTGGCGAGCAGTACTTC. Residues: CASSPRGEGGGEQYF.

This clonotype was seen repeatedly, ten times or more. The gene calls are TRBV28 and TRBJ2-3, with TRBD2 matching over 7 bases. CDR3 length: 17 amino acids. After removal of 7 bases from V and 2 bases from J, the junction contained 15 bases not matched to a gene. Germline V gene lookup returns CDR1 MDHEN and CDR2 SYDVKM. The CDR3, as DNA: TGTGCCAGCACCTCCCTGGGGGGGGGGGGATTCACAGATACGCAGTATTTT. Amino acid sequence: CASTSLGGGGFTDTQYF.

This clonotype was counted ten times or more. This chain connects TRBV5-1 to TRBJ1-2; D is possibly TRBD1 (6 bases). CDR1 is SGHRS, CDR2 YFSETQ, per germline. The CDR3 runs 13 residues. Trimming removed 0 bases from V and 10 bases from J, with 13 bases in between. DNA for the CDR3: TGCGCCAGCAGCTTGGAAGAACAGGGCAACTACACCTTC. Translating it yields CASSLEEQGNYTF.

This clonotype occurred many times. The V call is TRBV30, the J call TRBJ2-4, with TRBD2 as a possible D gene (7 bases). The germline CDR1 and CDR2 sequences are GTSNPN and SVGIG (reference sequence). The CDR3 extends over 14 amino acids. Deletions cut 5 bases from V and 8 bases from J, with 19 bases between. The CDR3: CAWWAGRGLHIQYF. As DNA, the CDR3 is TGTGCCTGGTGGGCAGGGAGGGGGTTACACATTCAGTACTTC.